The 28 T cell receptor beta chains in this list originate from one sample, sequenced in a study of metastatic and nonmetastatic thyroid tumors. There were no patients who had received any treatment before thyroid surgery. TCRdb re-called the PCR reads via MiXCR. The data show around 13,000 clones, with about 22% seen just once and around 7.8% held by the top ten. The sample consisted of blood. Receptors originate from a female donor with papillary thyroid cancer or a benign thyroid nodule (not recorded which). Some clones in this sample may be carry-over from other donors' samples.

This clone has a count of ten or more. The chain couples TRBV7-9 to TRBJ1-1, with TRBD1 as a possible D gene (5 bases). Trimming removed 5 bases from V and 4 bases from J, with 14 bases in between. The germline V gene has CDR1 SEHNR and CDR2 FQNEAQ (reference sequence). CDR3 length: 14 residues. CDR3 sequence (DNA): TGTGCCAGCAGCCCAGGAGGGGTGGGCACTGAAGCTTTCTTT. This gives the protein CASSPGGVGTEAFF.

In this sample, this clone is medium-sized. The chain has TRBV6-1 and TRBJ1-1; D may be TRBD1 (5 bases). Per germline, CDR1 MNHNS and CDR2 SASEGT. V was cut by 4 bases and J by 3 bases, with 15 bases left in between. The CDR3 loop spans 15 amino acids. The CDR3: CASSAHTGYDTEAFF. The CDR3 bases are TGTGCCAGCAGTGCCCATACAGGCTACGACACTGAAGCTTTCTTT.

This clone was recorded at least ten times. The chain employs TRBV20-1 and TRBJ1-5; 8 bases map to TRBD1. The CDR3 length is 16 residues. Losses at the gene ends were 1 base for V and 3 bases for J; bases not matched to a gene: 8. Looked up from germline, CDR1 is DFQATT and CDR2 is SNEGSKA (reference sequence). In nucleotides, the CDR3 is TGCAGTGCTAGAGTGACACCGGGACAGGCCAATCAGCCCCAGCATTTT. The encoded protein is CSARVTPGQANQPQHF.

This clone is classed as medium-sized. J is TRBJ1-2 and V is TRBV28; 8 bases match TRBD1. The CDR3 runs 15 residues. In germline, CDR1 is MDHEN, CDR2 SYDVKM. V dropped 6 bases and J dropped 1; count of bases not matched to a gene: 7. The CDR3 loop reads CASRRRTGSNYGYTF. The CDR3 DNA is TGTGCCAGCAGACGCAGGACAGGGAGTAACTATGGCTACACCTTC.

This clone is medium-sized within its sample. This chain joins TRBV28 and TRBJ1-2, with TRBD1 identical over 8 bases. Trimming cost V 5 bases and J 4 bases; bases outside gene matches: 9. Germline CDR1 MDHEN, CDR2 SYDVKM. This CDR3 comprises 15 residues. The CDR3, as DNA: TGTGCCAGCAGTCCCCGACAGGGGCGAGGCTATGGCTACACCTTC. It yields the protein CASSPRQGRGYGYTF.

This clone showed up many times. The chain recombines TRBV3-1 with TRBJ1-1, with TRBD1 as a possible D gene (5 bases). The CDR3 spans 13 residues. Trimming removed 1 base from V and 7 bases from J, with 10 bases in between. Germline V CDR1 and CDR2: LGHDT, YNNKEL (reference sequence). The CDR3 loop reads CASSQVRAGEAFF. The CDR3 bases are TGTGCCAGCAGCCAAGTCAGGGCGGGTGAAGCTTTCTTT.

Judged by abundance, this clone is medium-sized. The rearrangement joins TRBV30 to TRBJ1-2, with D uncertain. Germline lookup yields CDR1 GTSNPN and CDR2 SVGIG (reference sequence). The V end lost 1 base, the J end lost 2 bases, and 11 bases lay between the germline ends. CDR3 length: 14 residues. The chain's CDR3 is CAWSGGLGNYGYTF. As DNA, the CDR3 is TGTGCCTGGAGTGGAGGCTTGGGAAACTATGGCTACACCTTC.

This clone appeared many times. V usage is TRBV7-3 and J usage is TRBJ1-5; 9 positions agree with TRBD1. Per germline, CDR1 SGHTA and CDR2 FQGTGA. Trimming removed 1 base from V and 6 bases from J; junction bases left unmatched: 16. The CDR3 runs 19 residues. CDR3: CASSLRPLTGGEIFQPQHF. The CDR3 bases are TGTGCCAGCAGCTTAAGGCCCCTGACAGGGGGGGAGATATTTCAGCCCCAGCATTTT.

This clone was seen more than once but under ten times. The chain uses TRBV27 and TRBJ2-7; the D gene is possibly TRBD1 (5 bases). With 5 bases removed from V and 3 bases from J, the gap between germline ends came to 11 bases. The germline CDR1 and CDR2 sequences are MNHEY and SMNVEV (reference sequence). This CDR3 has 13 residues. The CDR3 loop reads CASSNPQGYEQYF. DNA for the CDR3: TGTGCCAGCAGTAACCCCCAGGGCTACGAGCAGTACTTC.

This clone was detected only a few times. V and J are TRBV6-1 and TRBJ2-7; a weak D match, TRBD2 (5 bases). The germline V and J ends were trimmed by 7 bases and 10 bases, with 23 bases remaining between them. Per germline, CDR1 MNHNS and CDR2 SASEGT. The CDR3 has 14 residues. CDR3 region: CASTPIASSRDQYF. The CDR3 bases are TGTGCCAGCACCCCGATCGCCTCGTCTCGGGATCAGTACTTC.

This clone was observed a few times. The chain joins TRBV7-2 to TRBJ2-1; a possible D gene is TRBD2 (5 bases). The V and J ends lost 5 bases and 6 bases respectively, with 8 bases between them. This CDR3 spans 12 amino acids. The germline CDR1 and CDR2 sequences are SGHTA and FQGNSA. The CDR3 here is CASSPGVNEQFF. CDR3 bases: TGTGCCAGCAGCCCCGGGGTCAATGAGCAGTTCTTC.

The chain recombines TRBV6-1 with TRBJ2-2; a possible D gene is TRBD1 (6 bases). CDR3 length: 16 amino acids. The germline V and J ends were trimmed by 10 bases and 1 base, with 19 bases remaining between them. CDR1 MNHNS and CDR2 SASEGT come from the germline V gene. For the CDR3, the DNA is TGTGCCACAAACCAGGGGAGAACGGTGAACACCGGGGAGCTGTTTTTT. It yields the protein CATNQGRTVNTGELFF.

This clone is termed medium-sized. This chain links TRBV28 with TRBJ2-1; D is uncertain. Germline values: CDR1 MDHEN, CDR2 SYDVKM. Deletions cut 7 bases from V and 10 bases from J, with 14 bases between. CDR3 length: 12 residues. The DNA of the CDR3 is TGTGCCAGCACCGAATCGGTTCGCGAGCAGTTCTTC. This encodes CASTESVREQFF.

The chain recombines TRBV4-3 with TRBJ2-7, with D perhaps given as TRBD1 or TRBD2 (6 bases each). There are 16 residues in the CDR3. CDR1 LGHNA and CDR2 YSLEER come from the germline V gene. The V end was cut by 0 bases, the J end by 0 bases, with 12 bases between. CDR3 loop: CASSQDHGGRSYEQYF. CDR3 nucleotides: TGCGCCAGCAGCCAAGATCACGGGGGCCGCTCCTACGAGCAGTACTTC.

V gene TRBV24-1 combines with J gene TRBJ2-3; 13 bases are a match to TRBD2. CDR1 and CDR2 from the germline V gene are KGHDR and SFDVKD. CDR3 length: 19 residues. The V segment lost 2 bases and the J segment 5 bases; nucleotides outside the gene matches: 12. The CDR3 region has the DNA TGTGCCACCAGTGATTCCCGGCCGACTAGCGGGAGGCCCAGAGATACGCAGTATTTT. This gives the protein CATSDSRPTSGRPRDTQYF.

The V call is TRBV20-1, the J call TRBJ1-5; D possibly corresponds to TRBD1 (5 bases). The germline V and J ends were trimmed by 2 bases and 0 bases, with 8 bases remaining between them. Germline loops: CDR1 DFQATT, CDR2 SNEGSKA (reference sequence). The CDR3 contains 14 residues. The CDR3: CSARRGSSNQPQHF. In nucleotides, the CDR3 is TGCAGTGCTAGAAGGGGTAGTAGCAATCAGCCCCAGCATTTT.

This clone came up many times. The chain has TRBV10-3 and TRBJ2-1, with D unclear. This CDR3 region has 12 residues. Germline V CDR1 and CDR2: ENHRY, SYGVKD. The V end lost 4 bases, the J end lost 5 bases, and 6 bases lay between the germline ends. CDR3 nucleotide sequence: TGTGCCATCAGTGGACGAAACAATGAGCAGTTCTTC. The encoded protein is CAISGRNNEQFF.

This clone has a count of ten or more. The rearrangement uses TRBV13 and TRBJ1-1; no clear D. The V gene lost 5 bases and the J gene lost 5 bases, with 12 bases spanning the gap. Germline assignment: CDR1 PRHDT and CDR2 FYEKMQ (reference sequence). The CDR3 is 13 residues long. The CDR3: CASSPTQRTEAFF. The CDR3 region has the DNA TGTGCCAGCAGCCCAACCCAGCGGACTGAAGCTTTCTTT. Full variable domain (missing parts from reference TRBV13 and TRBJ1-1): AAGVIQSPRHLIKEKRETATLKCYPIPRHDTVYWYQQGPGQDPQFLISFYEKMQSDKGSIPDRFSAQQFSDYHSELNMSSLELGDSALYFCASSPTQRTEAFFGQGTRLTVV.

This clone was counted at least ten times. V gene TRBV7-8 combines with J gene TRBJ2-5, with no clear D. There are 14 residues in the CDR3. V was cut by 1 base and J by 5 bases, with 11 bases left in between. Germline assignment: CDR1 SGHVS and CDR2 FQNEAQ. The CDR3 spells CASSLVAARETQYF. As DNA, the CDR3 is TGTGCCAGCAGCTTAGTGGCGGCTAGGGAGACCCAGTACTTC.

With regard to this clone: This same CDR3 is encoded by further DNA sequences in the sample. This chain links TRBV2 with TRBJ2-7; weak D call: TRBD2 (5 bases). The CDR3 length is 15 residues. Germline V gene data show CDR1 as SNHLY and CDR2 as FYNNEI. The V gene lost 6 bases and the J gene lost 2 bases, with 17 bases spanning the gap. The DNA for the CDR3 is TGTGCCAGCAGGTGGGGAGCTAGGTGTCCCTACGAGCAGTACTTC. It codes for CASRWGARCPYEQYF.

In this sample, this clone is medium-sized. V gene TRBV28 combines with J gene TRBJ1-2; D unclear. Looked up from germline, CDR1 is MDHEN and CDR2 is SYDVKM. The CDR3 sequence is 15 residues long. V was cut by 3 bases and J by 2 bases, with 13 bases left in between. This chain's CDR3 is CASSFGTIQNYGYTF. In DNA, the CDR3 is TGTGCCAGCAGTTTCGGTACAATACAGAACTATGGCTACACCTTC.

This clone showed up many times. The chain employs TRBV5-5 and TRBJ2-1; D gene unclear. The germline V and J ends were trimmed by 7 bases and 2 bases, with 19 bases remaining between them. The CDR3 contains 16 residues. Germline CDR1 reads SGHKS; CDR2 reads YYEKEE (reference sequence). CDR3 bases: TGTGCCAGCGCACGTACGGAACAGACGACCTACAATGAGCAGTTCTTC. Amino acid sequence: CASARTEQTTYNEQFF.

In this sample, this clone turned up many times. This chain joins TRBV3-1 and TRBJ2-5; 8 bases are shared with TRBD2. Germline V gene data show CDR1 as LGHDT and CDR2 as YNNKEL (reference sequence). The V gene end was trimmed by 1 base and the J gene end by 4 bases; junction bases not matched to a gene: 8. The length of the CDR3 is 16 residues. The CDR3 sequence is CASSQVPGGPGETQYF. In DNA, the CDR3 is TGTGCCAGCAGCCAAGTTCCGGGGGGGCCGGGAGAGACCCAGTACTTC.

The chain uses TRBV11-2 and TRBJ2-7; D might be TRBD1 (6 bases). This CDR3 contains 17 residues. The germline gives CDR1 SGHAT, CDR2 FQNNGV. The ends were cut back, 2 bases at V and 3 bases at J, with 20 bases in the middle. The CDR3 coding sequence is TGTGCCAGCAGCTTATCCCCAGGGACATCCGGATACTACGAGCAGTACTTC. This gives the protein CASSLSPGTSGYYEQYF.

The sample holds many counts of this clone. The J gene is TRBJ1-2, the V gene TRBV9; 10 nucleotides agree with TRBD1. CDR1 SGDLS and CDR2 YYNGEE come from the germline V gene. V gave up 0 bases and J gave up 4 bases; unmatched junction bases: 6. The CDR3 covers 16 residues. This CDR3 is CASSVAGQGLGYGYTF. For the CDR3, the DNA is TGTGCCAGCAGCGTAGCGGGACAGGGGTTGGGCTATGGCTACACCTTC. Together with reference TRBV9 and TRBJ1-2, the CDR3 gives the full variable domain: DSGVTQTPKHLITATGQRVTLRCSPRSGDLSVYWYQQSLDQGLQFLIQYYNGEERAKGNILERFSAQQFPDLHSELNLSSLELGDSALYFCASSVAGQGLGYGYTFGSGTRLTVV.

This clone is classed as medium-sized (0.01 to 0.1%). This chain links TRBV6-1 with TRBJ1-6; unclear D gene. The germline V gene has CDR1 MNHNS and CDR2 SASEGT. The CDR3 has 15 residues. Trimming stripped 10 bases from V and 0 bases from J, with 13 bases between. The CDR3 here is CAIRRTDSYNSPLHF. CDR3 in DNA: TGTGCCATCAGGCGGACTGACTCCTATAATTCACCCCTCCACTTT.

The chain joins TRBV2 to TRBJ2-7, with 12 bases lining up with TRBD2. Germline V gene lookup returns CDR1 SNHLY and CDR2 FYNNEI. V lost 7 bases, J lost 3 bases, and 4 bases stayed unmatched. The length of the CDR3 is 14 residues. In DNA, the CDR3 is TGTGCCAGCACCTTACTAGCGGGAGGCTACGAGCAGTACTTC. It codes for CASTLLAGGYEQYF.

V is TRBV6-5 and J is TRBJ2-7, with 11 positions matching TRBD1. The CDR3 covers 18 residues. From germline, CDR1 is MNHEY and CDR2 SVGAGI. V lost 0 bases to trimming and J lost 4 bases; unmatched junction nucleotides: 11. CDR3 protein: CASSYSGFTGQGGYEQYF. The DNA for the CDR3 is TGTGCCAGCAGTTACTCAGGTTTTACGGGACAGGGGGGGTACGAGCAGTACTTC.